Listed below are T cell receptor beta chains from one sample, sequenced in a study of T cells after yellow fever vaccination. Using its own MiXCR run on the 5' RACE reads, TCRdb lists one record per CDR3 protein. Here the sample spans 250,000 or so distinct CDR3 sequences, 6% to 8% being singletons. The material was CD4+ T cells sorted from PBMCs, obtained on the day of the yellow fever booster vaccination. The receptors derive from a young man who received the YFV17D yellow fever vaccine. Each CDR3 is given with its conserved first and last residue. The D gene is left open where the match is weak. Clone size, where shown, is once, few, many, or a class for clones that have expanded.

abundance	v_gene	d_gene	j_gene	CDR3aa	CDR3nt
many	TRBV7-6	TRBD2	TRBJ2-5	CASSLRWGGGETQYF	TGTGCCAGCAGCTTGAGATGGGGCGGGGGAGAGACCCAGTACTTC
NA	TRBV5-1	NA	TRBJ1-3	CASRGPSGNTIYF	TGCGCCAGCAGGGGACCCTCTGGAAACACCATATATTTT
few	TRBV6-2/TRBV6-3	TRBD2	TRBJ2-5	CASSFPWWREDQETQYF	TGTGCCAGCAGTTTCCCCTGGTGGCGGGAGGACCAAGAGACCCAGTACTTC
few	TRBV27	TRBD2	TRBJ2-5	CASSSRGLAFLRETQYF	TGTGCCAGCAGTTCCCGCGGACTAGCCTTCCTTAGGGAGACCCAGTACTTC
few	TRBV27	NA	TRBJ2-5	CASRGLGLETQYF	TGTGCCAGCAGGGGACTGGGGTTGGAGACCCAGTACTTC
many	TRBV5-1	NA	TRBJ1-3	CASSLAWGFGSGNTIYF	TGCGCCAGCAGCTTGGCCTGGGGGTTCGGATCTGGAAACACCATATATTTT
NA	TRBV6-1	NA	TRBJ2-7	CASIPGGTPYEQYF	TGTGCCAGCATCCCCGGGGGCACTCCCTACGAGCAGTACTTC
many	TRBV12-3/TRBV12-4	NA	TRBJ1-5	CASSFSSGGNQPQHF	TGTGCCAGCAGTTTTTCGTCAGGGGGCAATCAGCCCCAGCATTTT
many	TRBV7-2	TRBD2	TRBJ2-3	CASSFSGSSIIADTQYF	TGTGCCAGCAGCTTTAGCGGGAGTTCTATTATCGCGGATACGCAGTATTTT
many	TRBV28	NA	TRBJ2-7	CASMAGAGRKYF	TGTGCCAGCATGGCAGGGGCCGGTAGAAAGTACTTC
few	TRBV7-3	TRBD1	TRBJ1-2	CASSSDRVVGYTF	TGTGCCAGCAGCTCCGACAGGGTGGTTGGCTACACCTTC
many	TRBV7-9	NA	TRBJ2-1	CASSPGHNEQFF	TGTGCCAGCAGCCCGGGGCACAATGAGCAGTTCTTC
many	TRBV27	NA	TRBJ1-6	CASSNGTPGIGSPLHF	TGTGCCAGCAGCAACGGGACACCTGGAATCGGTTCACCCCTCCACTTT
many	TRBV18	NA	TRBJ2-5	CASSPLQTIQETQYF	TGTGCCAGCTCACCACTACAGACCATACAAGAGACCCAGTACTTC
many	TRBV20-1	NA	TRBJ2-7	CSAGGARIYEQYF	TGCAGTGCTGGGGGTGCGAGAATCTACGAGCAGTACTTC
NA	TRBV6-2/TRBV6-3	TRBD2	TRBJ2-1	CATKLSSLAGIYNEQFF	TGTGCCACCAAACTGTCCTCACTAGCGGGAATCTACAATGAGCAGTTCTTC
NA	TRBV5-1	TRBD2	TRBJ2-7	CASSSTLTSGNSYEQYF	TGCGCCAGCAGCTCCACCTTGACTAGCGGAAATTCCTACGAGCAGTACTTC
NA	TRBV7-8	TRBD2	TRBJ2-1	CASSLARTSVYEQFF	TGTGCCAGCAGCTTAGCCCGGACTAGCGTCTATGAGCAGTTCTTC
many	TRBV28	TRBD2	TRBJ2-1	CASSARGAGGGNEQFF	TGTGCCAGCAGTGCCCGGGGAGCGGGAGGGGGCAATGAGCAGTTCTTC
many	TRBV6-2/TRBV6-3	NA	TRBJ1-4	CASRYDSEGSKLFF	TGTGCCAGCAGATACGACAGCGAAGGTTCAAAACTGTTTTTT
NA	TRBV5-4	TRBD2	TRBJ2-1	CASSLKTSGTYNEQFF	TGTGCCAGCAGCCTAAAAACTAGCGGAACCTACAATGAGCAGTTCTTC
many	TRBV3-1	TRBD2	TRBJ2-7	CASRLGTTYEQYF	TGTGCCAGTAGACTAGGGACTACTTACGAGCAGTACTTC
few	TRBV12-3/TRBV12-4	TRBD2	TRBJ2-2	CASSQRTSGNTGELFF	TGTGCCAGCAGTCAGAGGACTAGCGGTAACACCGGGGAGCTGTTTTTT
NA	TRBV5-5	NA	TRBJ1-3	CASSTQGAGNTIYF	TGTGCCAGCAGCACCCAGGGAGCTGGAAACACCATATATTTT